The following is a T cell receptor (beta chain) sequence with its context. The data were obtained in a study of blood T cell repertoires in COVID-19. About the research overall: In each case, the material was cDNA or gDNA derived from T cells, B-cell-depleted T cells, or PBMCs.

This study enrolled people aged about 18 to 90 from about 24 US geographic areas. Donors of Cohort 3 who recovered were those that had two negative PCRs, clearance, or symptom resolution. The table came from immunoSEQ multiplex PCR; TCRdb's copy has only in-frame clones and leaves some out. The sample yields 280,000 or so clones, over 75% seen once. This sequence originates from a man aged 25-45 years who had recovered from COVID-19. The material sequenced was PBMCs or T cells enriched from blood (not recorded which).

The CDR3, as DNA: TGTGCCAGCAGTGGTTCGCCAGGGGGCATTAGCGGGGAGCTGTTTTTT. This gives the protein CASSGSPGGISGELFF. The rearrangement uses TRBV2 and TRBJ2-2; 8 bases are a match to TRBD1. The CDR3 length is 16 residues. V dropped 4 bases and J dropped 7; count of bases not matched to a gene: 11. The germline V gene encodes CDR1 SNHLY and CDR2 FYNNEI.